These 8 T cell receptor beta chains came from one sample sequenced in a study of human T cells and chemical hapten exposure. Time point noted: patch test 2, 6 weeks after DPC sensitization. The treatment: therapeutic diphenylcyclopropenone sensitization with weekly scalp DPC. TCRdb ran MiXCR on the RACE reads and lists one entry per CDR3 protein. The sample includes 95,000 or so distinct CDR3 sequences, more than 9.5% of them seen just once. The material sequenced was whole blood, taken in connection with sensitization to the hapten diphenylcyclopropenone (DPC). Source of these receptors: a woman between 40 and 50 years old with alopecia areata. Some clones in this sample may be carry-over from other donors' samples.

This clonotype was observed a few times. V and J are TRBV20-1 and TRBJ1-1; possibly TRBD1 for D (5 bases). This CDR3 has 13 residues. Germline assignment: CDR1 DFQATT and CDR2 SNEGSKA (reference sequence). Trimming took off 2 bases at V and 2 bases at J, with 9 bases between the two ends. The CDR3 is CSARRDENTEAFF. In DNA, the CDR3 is TGCAGTGCTAGAAGGGACGAAAACACTGAAGCTTTCTTT.

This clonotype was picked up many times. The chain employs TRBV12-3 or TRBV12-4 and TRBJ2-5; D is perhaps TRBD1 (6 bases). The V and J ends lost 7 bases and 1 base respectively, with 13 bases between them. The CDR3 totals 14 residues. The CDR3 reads CASTSGVLQETQYF. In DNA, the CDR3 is TGTGCCAGCACCTCAGGGGTCCTCCAAGAGACCCAGTACTTC.

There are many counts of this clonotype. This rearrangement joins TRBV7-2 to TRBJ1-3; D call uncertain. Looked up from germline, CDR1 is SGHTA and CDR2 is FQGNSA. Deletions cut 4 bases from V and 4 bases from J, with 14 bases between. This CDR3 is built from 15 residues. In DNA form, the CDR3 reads TGTGCCAGCAGCTCCGCTAACCTGTTAGGAAACACCATATATTTT. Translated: CASSSANLLGNTIYF.

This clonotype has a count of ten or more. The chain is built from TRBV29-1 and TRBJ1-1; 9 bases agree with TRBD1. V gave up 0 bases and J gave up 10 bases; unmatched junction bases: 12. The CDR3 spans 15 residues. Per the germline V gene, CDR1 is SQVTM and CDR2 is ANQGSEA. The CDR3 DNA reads TGCAGCGTTGAAGATCCCACGGGACAGGGAGGGCCAGCTTTCTTT. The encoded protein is CSVEDPTGQGGPAFF.

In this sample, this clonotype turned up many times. CDR3 sequence reads: CSALSSPGGAHTEAFF. CDR3 sequence (DNA): TGCAGTGCTCTAAGTAGCCCTGGGGGAGCCCACACTGAAGCTTTCTTT. This chain uses TRBV20-1 with TRBJ1-1; possible D gene TRBD1, 5 bases. This CDR3 is 16 amino acids long. CDR1 and CDR2 (germline): DFQATT, SNEGSKA (reference sequence). With 5 bases removed from V and 3 bases from J, the gap between germline ends came to 22 bases.

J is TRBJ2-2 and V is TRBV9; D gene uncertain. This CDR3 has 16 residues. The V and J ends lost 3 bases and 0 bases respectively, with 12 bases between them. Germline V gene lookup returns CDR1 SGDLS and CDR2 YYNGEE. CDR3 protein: CASSEPAGPNTGELFF. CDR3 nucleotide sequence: TGTGCCAGCAGCGAGCCCGCCGGGCCGAACACCGGGGAGCTGTTTTTT.

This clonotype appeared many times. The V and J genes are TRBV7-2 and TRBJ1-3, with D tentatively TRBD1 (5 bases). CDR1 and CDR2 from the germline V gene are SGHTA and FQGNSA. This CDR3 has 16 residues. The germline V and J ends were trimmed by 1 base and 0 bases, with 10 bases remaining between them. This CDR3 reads CASSLGQPFSGNTIYF. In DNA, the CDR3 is TGTGCCAGCAGCTTAGGACAGCCGTTCTCTGGAAACACCATATATTTT.

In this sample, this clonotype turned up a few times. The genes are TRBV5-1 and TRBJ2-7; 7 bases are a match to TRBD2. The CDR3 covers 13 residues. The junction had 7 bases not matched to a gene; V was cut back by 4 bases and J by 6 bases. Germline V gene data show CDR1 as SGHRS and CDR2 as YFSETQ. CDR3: CASSPGLYGEQYF. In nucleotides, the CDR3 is TGCGCCAGCAGCCCGGGACTATACGGCGAGCAGTACTTC. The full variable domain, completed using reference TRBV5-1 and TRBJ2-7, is KAGVTQTPRYLIKTRGQQVTLSCSPISGHRSVSWYQQTPGQGLQFLFEYFSETQRNKGNFPGRFSGRQFSNSRSEMNVSTLELGDSALYLCASSPGLYGEQYFGPGTRLTVT.